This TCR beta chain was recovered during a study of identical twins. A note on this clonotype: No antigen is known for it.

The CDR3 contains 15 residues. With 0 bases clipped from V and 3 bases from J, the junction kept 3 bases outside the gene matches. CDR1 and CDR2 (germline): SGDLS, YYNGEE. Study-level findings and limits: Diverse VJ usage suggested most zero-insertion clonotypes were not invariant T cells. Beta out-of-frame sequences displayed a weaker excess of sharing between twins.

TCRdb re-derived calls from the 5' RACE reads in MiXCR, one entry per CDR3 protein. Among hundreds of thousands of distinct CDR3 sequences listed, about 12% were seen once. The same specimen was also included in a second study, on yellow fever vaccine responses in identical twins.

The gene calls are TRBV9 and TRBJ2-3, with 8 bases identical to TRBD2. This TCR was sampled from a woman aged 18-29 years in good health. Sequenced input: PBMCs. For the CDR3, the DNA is TGTGCCAGCAGCGTAGCCACTAGCGGAACAGATACGCAGTATTTT. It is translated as CASSVATSGTDTQYF.